What follows are 31 T cell receptor beta chains derived from one specimen sequenced in a study of Graves' ophthalmopathy and Graves' hyperthyroidism. Amplification of the TCR beta CDR3 regions used RNA transcripts (as template). RT-PCR was first run with HTBI primers, then multiplex PCR in a second round. TCRdb processed the multiplex PCR reads anew with MiXCR; each CDR3 protein has one entry. This sample carries 660,000 or so distinct CDR3 sequences, about two fifths of them seen once, and the ten largest clones take more than 3%. The sample consisted of peripheral blood. The receptor set was obtained from an adult man with Graves' ophthalmopathy.

This clonotype was observed at least ten times. This chain joins TRBV28 and TRBJ1-5; D unresolved. The V and J ends lost 6 bases and 5 bases respectively, with 11 bases between them. This CDR3 is built from 13 residues. The germline CDR1 and CDR2 sequences are MDHEN and SYDVKM. CDR3 sequence reads: CASSSDTHQPQHF. Written as DNA, the CDR3 is TGTGCCAGCAGCTCTGACACCCATCAGCCCCAGCATTTT.

The V gene is TRBV25-1, the J gene TRBJ2-3; weak D call: TRBD2 (6 bases). Germline CDR1 reads MGHDK; CDR2 reads SYGVNS. V gave up 4 bases and J gave up 4 bases, with 18 bases separating them. The CDR3 consists of 16 residues. The CDR3 nucleotides are TGTGCCAGCAGTGCCCGAGCGGGTACTAGCCCAGATACGCAGTATTTT. Amino acid sequence: CASSARAGTSPDTQYF.

In this sample, this clonotype turned up once. Given a much more abundant clone one base away, this may be a read error. The gene calls are TRBV27 and TRBJ2-6, with D perhaps given as TRBD1 or TRBD2 (5 bases each). Per the germline V gene, CDR1 is MNHEY and CDR2 is SMNVEV (reference sequence). The CDR3 has 14 residues. Trimming shortened V by 4 bases and J by 4 bases, and 8 bases separated the two germline ends. In nucleotides, the CDR3 is TGTGCCAGCAGTTGGGGACGGGGGGCCAACGTCCTGACTTTC. This encodes CASSWGRGANVLTF.

This clonotype was seen only a few times. The chain couples TRBV7-3 to TRBJ2-3; D may be TRBD1 or TRBD2 (6 bases each). Trimming pared 5 bases from V and 0 bases from J, leaving 12 bases between. This CDR3 contains 15 residues. Looked up from germline, CDR1 is SGHTA and CDR2 is FQGTGA. CDR3 amino acids: CASSGGTSSTDTQYF. The CDR3 coding sequence is TGTGCCAGCAGCGGAGGGACATCTAGCACAGATACGCAGTATTTT.

V is TRBV12-3 or TRBV12-4 and J is TRBJ2-2; 11 bases agree with TRBD1. The V gene end was trimmed by 5 bases and the J gene end by 3 bases; junction bases not matched to a gene: 2. CDR3 length: 15 residues. The CDR3 region is CASSRDRGDTGELFF. Here the CDR3 DNA reads TGTGCCAGCAGTAGGGACAGGGGGGACACCGGGGAGCTGTTTTTT.

The sample holds many counts of this clonotype. V gene TRBV2 combines with J gene TRBJ2-5; no clear D. Between the trimmed V and J ends, which lost 2 bases and 5 bases, there was a span of 15 bases. The CDR3 is 15 residues long. Germline CDR1 SNHLY, CDR2 FYNNEI. CDR3 residues: CASSESLLSVETQYF. The CDR3 nucleotides read TGTGCCAGCAGTGAATCTCTGCTGTCGGTCGAGACCCAGTACTTC.

In its sample, this clonotype was seen many times. V and J are TRBV9 and TRBJ1-1; D is undetermined. The V gene lost 0 bases and the J gene lost 1 base, with 10 bases spanning the gap. This CDR3 comprises 15 residues. Germline V CDR1 and CDR2: SGDLS, YYNGEE. CDR3: CASSVGLVGNTEAFF. In DNA, the CDR3 is TGTGCCAGCAGCGTAGGGCTTGTCGGGAACACTGAAGCTTTCTTT.

V and J are TRBV20-1 and TRBJ1-5; 7 bases agree with TRBD1. The CDR3 is 16 amino acids. Germline V gene sequence: CDR1 DFQATT, CDR2 SNEGSKA (reference sequence). J lost 5 bases, V lost 1 base, and 11 bases had no gene match. For the CDR3, the DNA is TGCAGTGCTAGAGTTTTTTCCAGGGGGGATGATCAGCCCCAGCATTTT. It encodes CSARVFSRGDDQPQHF.

This chain connects TRBV25-1 to TRBJ1-4; D might be TRBD1 (5 bases). This CDR3 has 14 amino acids. V shed 8 bases and J shed 3 bases, with 13 bases lying between them. The germline V gene encodes CDR1 MGHDK and CDR2 SYGVNS. The CDR3 region has the DNA TGTGCCAGCCTTTCTCGGGGGTCTAATGAAAAACTGTTTTTT. Its translation is CASLSRGSNEKLFF. Drawing the rest from reference TRBV25-1 and TRBJ1-4, the complete variable domain is EADIYQTPRYLVIGTGKKITLECSQTMGHDKMYWYQQDPGMELHLIHYSYGVNSTEKGDLSSESTVSRIRTEHFPLTLESARPSHTSQYLCASLSRGSNEKLFFGSGTQLSVL.

About this clonotype: Relative to the germline gene, one junction end is altered; a read error may explain this. V is TRBV9 and J is TRBJ1-3; D possibly corresponds to TRBD1 (6 bases). Looked up from germline, CDR1 is SGDLS and CDR2 is YYNGEE. The CDR3 extends over 16 amino acids. The CDR3 reads CASSPESGGAGNTVYF. The CDR3 region has the DNA TGTGCCAGCAGCCCCGAAAGCGGGGGGGCTGGAAACACCGTATATTTT.

This clonotype was seen ten or more times. The chain links TRBV9 to TRBJ1-6; no clear D. Trimming shortened V by 0 bases and J by 3 bases, and 7 bases separated the two germline ends. CDR3 size: 15 residues. The germline V gene encodes CDR1 SGDLS and CDR2 YYNGEE. CDR3 sequence reads: CASSVENRYNSPLHF. The CDR3 bases are TGTGCCAGCAGCGTAGAAAACCGCTATAATTCACCCCTCCACTTT.

This chain joins TRBV2 and TRBJ1-5, with no clear D. The ends were cut back, 4 bases at V and 0 bases at J, with 7 bases in the middle. The CDR3 loop spans 14 amino acids. The germline CDR1 and CDR2 sequences are SNHLY and FYNNEI. CDR3 bases: TGTGCCAGCAGTGTTACAGTTAGCAATCAGCCCCAGCATTTT. Its protein product is CASSVTVSNQPQHF.

This chain links TRBV7-9 with TRBJ1-1, with D hard to call. This CDR3 is 14 amino acids long. V lost 5 bases to trimming and J lost 1 base, with 11 bases between them. Looked up from germline, CDR1 is SEHNR and CDR2 is FQNEAQ (reference sequence). CDR3 bases: TGTGCCAGCAGCGTTGCCAGGAGGAACACTGAAGCTTTCTTT. This encodes CASSVARRNTEAFF.

This clonotype was seen more than once but under ten times. V gene TRBV6-6 combines with J gene TRBJ2-5; 11 positions match TRBD2. Germline CDR1 MNHNY, CDR2 SVGAGI (reference sequence). V shed 2 bases, J shed 5 bases, and the junction held 16 bases outside the gene matches. The CDR3 runs 19 residues. In nucleotides, the CDR3 is TGTGCCAGCAGTTACACGGGGGGTAGCGGGAGGGCAGCTCGGGAGACCCAGTACTTC. Translating it yields CASSYTGGSGRAARETQYF.

In its sample, this clonotype was seen many times. V and J are TRBV6-5 and TRBJ1-2, with D tentatively TRBD1 (6 bases). The CDR3 is 15 amino acids. CDR1 is MNHEY and CDR2 is SVGAGI in the germline V gene. V was clipped by 5 bases and J by 5 bases, with 18 bases between them. The CDR3 spells CASSPPRDTTYGYTF. Written as DNA, the CDR3 is TGTGCCAGCAGTCCTCCGCGGGACACAACGTATGGCTACACCTTC.

The chain couples TRBV6-6 to TRBJ2-7; D is perhaps TRBD1 (6 bases). There are 16 residues in the CDR3. The germline V and J ends were trimmed by 5 bases and 5 bases, with 22 bases remaining between them. Per germline, CDR1 MNHNY and CDR2 SVGAGI (reference sequence). The CDR3 protein is CASSPMNRAINHEQYF. The CDR3 DNA sequence: TGTGCCAGCAGTCCTATGAACAGGGCTATAAACCACGAGCAGTACTTC.

This clonotype was recorded once. V gene TRBV5-4 combines with J gene TRBJ2-5, with 10 bases that match TRBD1. Germline CDR1 reads SGHNT; CDR2 reads YYREEE (reference sequence). Trimming took 0 bases from V and 12 from J; bases not matched to a gene: 2. CDR3 length: 12 amino acids. The CDR3 here is CASSLGQGAEYF. The CDR3 DNA follows: TGTGCCAGCAGCTTGGGACAGGGGGCCGAGTACTTC.

This chain joins TRBV20-1 and TRBJ2-5, with TRBD1 identical over 9 bases. Trimming took 4 bases from V and 4 from J; bases not matched to a gene: 7. This CDR3 comprises 14 residues. Germline V gene sequence: CDR1 DFQATT, CDR2 SNEGSKA (reference sequence). The CDR3 bases are TGCAGTGCTAACCGGGACAGGGCGGGAGAGACCCAGTACTTC. This sequence encodes CSANRDRAGETQYF.

Written as DNA, the CDR3 is TGCAGCTTGGCAGGGGGCAGGGACTATGGCTACACCTTC. Translating it yields CSLAGGRDYGYTF. V gene TRBV29-1 combines with J gene TRBJ1-2; TRBD1 matches at 8 bases. The CDR3 spans 13 residues. Unmatched junction bases numbered 8, after V lost 8 bases and J lost 3 bases. Germline CDR1 and CDR2: SQVTM and ANQGSEA.

This clonotype was recorded at least ten times. The chain has TRBV10-3 and TRBJ1-6; D gene ambiguous. The V and J ends lost 3 bases and 1 base respectively, with 13 bases between them. The CDR3 is 17 residues long. From germline, CDR1 is ENHRY and CDR2 SYGVKD. The chain's CDR3 is CAISDSISQSYNSPLHF. DNA of the CDR3: TGTGCCATCAGTGATTCGATTAGTCAATCCTATAATTCACCCCTCCACTTT.

There are many counts of this clonotype. The chain carries TRBV7-9 and TRBJ2-7; D gene ambiguous. Trimming pared 1 base from V and 2 bases from J, leaving 12 bases between. The CDR3 is 15 amino acids. Germline assignment: CDR1 SEHNR and CDR2 FQNEAQ (reference sequence). As DNA, the CDR3 is TGTGCCAGCAGCTTAGGAATAGGCACCACCTACGAGCAGTACTTC. This sequence encodes CASSLGIGTTYEQYF.

This clonotype was recorded many times. The chain carries TRBV4-1 and TRBJ2-6, with D possibly matching TRBD2 (5 bases). CDR1 is MGHRA, CDR2 YSYEKL, per germline. The CDR3 totals 16 residues. V shed 0 bases and J shed 5 bases, with 11 bases lying between them. CDR3 in amino acids: CASSQDLGMRANVLTF. The CDR3 coding sequence is TGCGCCAGCAGCCAAGATCTCGGGATGCGGGCCAACGTCCTGACTTTC.

This clonotype was seen only a few times. Written as DNA, the CDR3 is TGTGCCATATACGGACAGGGGAGGTTCGAGCAGTACTTC. Its translation: CAIYGQGRFEQYF. The rearrangement joins TRBV6-6 to TRBJ2-7; 9 positions agree with TRBD1. Losses at the gene ends were 10 bases for V and 6 bases for J; bases not matched to a gene: 10. The germline CDR1 and CDR2 sequences are MNHNY and SVGAGI (reference sequence). This CDR3 region has 13 residues.

V is TRBV9 and J is TRBJ2-7, with 10 bases aligning to TRBD2. This CDR3 contains 16 residues. Trimming cost V 4 bases and J 2 bases; bases outside gene matches: 9. Germline lookup yields CDR1 SGDLS and CDR2 YYNGEE. CDR3 in DNA: TGTGCCAGCAGCTGGGTAGGGACTAGCGCAACCTACGAGCAGTACTTC. Translation: CASSWVGTSATYEQYF.

The chain couples TRBV4-3 to TRBJ1-1; unclear D gene. The germline CDR1 and CDR2 sequences are LGHNA and YSLEER. V lost 3 bases and J lost 2, with 10 bases in between. CDR3 length: 14 amino acids. The CDR3 DNA reads TGCGCCAGCAGCCAGACACGGGGAAACACTGAAGCTTTCTTT. This gives the protein CASSQTRGNTEAFF.

This clonotype was picked up many times. The chain carries TRBV2 and TRBJ2-6, with D maybe TRBD2 (6 bases). Germline lookup yields CDR1 SNHLY and CDR2 FYNNEI. The V and J ends lost 6 bases and 0 bases respectively, with 9 bases between them. This CDR3 is built from 15 residues. The CDR3 DNA is TGTGCCAGCAGGGAGGGCTACTCTGGGGCCAACGTCCTGACTTTC. Protein sequence: CASREGYSGANVLTF.

This chain joins TRBV10-3 and TRBJ2-3, with 7 bases matching TRBD1. Losses at the gene ends were 11 bases for V and 0 bases for J; bases not matched to a gene: 11. In germline, CDR1 is ENHRY, CDR2 SYGVKD. The CDR3 sequence is 15 residues long. The CDR3 bases are TGTGCCGTTAGGACAGGCTCTCTCAGCACAGATACGCAGTATTTT. It encodes CAVRTGSLSTDTQYF.

This clonotype occurred a few times. The chain links TRBV29-1 to TRBJ1-2; the D is unclear. The V end was cut by 4 bases, the J end by 2 bases, with 11 bases between. The CDR3 runs to 13 residues. Looked up from germline, CDR1 is SQVTM and CDR2 is ANQGSEA. In DNA form, the CDR3 reads TGCAGCGTTGCTAGGGTAGGGAACTATGGCTACACCTTC. This gives the protein CSVARVGNYGYTF.

In this sample, this clonotype turned up many times. This sequence joins TRBV7-2 and TRBJ2-7; D ambiguous. The CDR3 is 14 amino acids. The V end was cut by 5 bases, the J end by 4 bases, with 15 bases between. Germline values: CDR1 SGHTA, CDR2 FQGNSA. DNA of the CDR3: TGTGCCAGCAGCCCCCAACCAGGTTCTTACGAGCAGTACTTC. Protein product: CASSPQPGSYEQYF.

This clonotype came up many times. The V and J genes are TRBV5-6 and TRBJ2-7; D gene ambiguous. Trimming removed 6 bases at V and 4 bases at J, with 17 bases between. The CDR3 runs to 14 residues. The germline CDR1 and CDR2 sequences are SGHDT and YYEEEE. The chain's CDR3 is CASTPGPRRYEQYF. The CDR3 nucleotides are TGTGCCAGCACACCTGGGCCTAGGAGATACGAGCAGTACTTC.

V usage is TRBV4-2 and J usage is TRBJ1-1; maybe TRBD1 (6 bases). The length of the CDR3 is 16 residues. Trimming cost V 4 bases and J 1 base, with 16 bases left between them. Germline assignment: CDR1 LGHNA and CDR2 YNFKEQ. CDR3 amino acids: CASSRGPGHENTEAFF. In DNA form, the CDR3 reads TGTGCCAGCAGCCGAGGACCGGGACATGAGAACACTGAAGCTTTCTTT.